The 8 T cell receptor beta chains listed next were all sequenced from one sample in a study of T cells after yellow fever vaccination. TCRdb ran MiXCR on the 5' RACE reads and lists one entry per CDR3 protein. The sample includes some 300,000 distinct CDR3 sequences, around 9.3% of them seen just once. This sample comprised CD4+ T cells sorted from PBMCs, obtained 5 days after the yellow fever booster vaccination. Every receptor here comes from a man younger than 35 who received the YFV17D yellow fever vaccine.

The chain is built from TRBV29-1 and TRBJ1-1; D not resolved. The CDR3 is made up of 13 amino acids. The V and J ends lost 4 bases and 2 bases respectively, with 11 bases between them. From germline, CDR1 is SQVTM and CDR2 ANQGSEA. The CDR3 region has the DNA TGCAGCGTTGCCGGGGTCGTTAACACTGAAGCTTTCTTT. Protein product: CSVAGVVNTEAFF.

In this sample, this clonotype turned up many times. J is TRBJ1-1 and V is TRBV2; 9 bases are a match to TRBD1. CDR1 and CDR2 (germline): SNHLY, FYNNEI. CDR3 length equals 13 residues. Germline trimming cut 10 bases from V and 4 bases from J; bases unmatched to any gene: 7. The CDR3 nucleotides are TGTGCCACAAACAGGGGGCAGGTCACTGAAGCTTTCTTT. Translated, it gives CATNRGQVTEAFF. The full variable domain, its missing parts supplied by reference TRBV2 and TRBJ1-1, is EPEVTQTPSHQVTQMGQEVILRCVPISNHLYFYWYRQILGQKVEFLVSFYNNEISEKSEIFDDQFSVERPDGSNFTLKIRSTKLEDSAMYFCATNRGQVTEAFFGQGTRLTVV.

The CDR3 DNA reads as TGCAGTGCTAGTCCGGGGGAGCGGGGCCTCTTTCAAGAGACCCAGTACTTC. It specifies CSASPGERGLFQETQYF. This chain uses TRBV20-1 with TRBJ2-5, with TRBD2 identical over 7 bases. The CDR3 consists of 17 residues. V lost 3 bases to trimming and J lost 2 bases; unmatched junction nucleotides: 15. Germline V gene lookup returns CDR1 DFQATT and CDR2 SNEGSKA (reference sequence).

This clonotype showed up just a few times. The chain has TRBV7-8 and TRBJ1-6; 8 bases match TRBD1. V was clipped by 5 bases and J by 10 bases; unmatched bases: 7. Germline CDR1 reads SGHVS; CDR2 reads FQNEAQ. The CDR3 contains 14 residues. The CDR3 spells CASSARQGRSPLHF. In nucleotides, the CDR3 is TGTGCCAGCAGCGCAAGACAGGGGCGCTCACCCCTCCACTTT.

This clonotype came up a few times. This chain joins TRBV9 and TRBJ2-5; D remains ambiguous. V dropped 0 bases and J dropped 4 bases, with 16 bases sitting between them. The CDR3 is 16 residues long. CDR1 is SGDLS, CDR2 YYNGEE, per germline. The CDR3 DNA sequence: TGTGCCAGCAGCGTAGCTACTCGCGGATCCTTAGAGACCCAGTACTTC. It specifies CASSVATRGSLETQYF.

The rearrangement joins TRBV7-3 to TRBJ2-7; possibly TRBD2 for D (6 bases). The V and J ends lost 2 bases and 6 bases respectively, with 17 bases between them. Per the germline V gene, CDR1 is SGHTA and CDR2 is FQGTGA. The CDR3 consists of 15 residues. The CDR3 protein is CASSLRLGGNSEQYV. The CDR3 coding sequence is TGTGCCAGCAGCTTACGCCTCGGGGGTAACTCCGAGCAGTACGTC.

The CDR3 region has the DNA TGCGCCAGCAGCCGTCAGGGAGGGCAGTCCTACGAGCAGTACTTC. This gives the protein CASSRQGGQSYEQYF. The chain is built from TRBV5-1 and TRBJ2-7, with 7 bases identical to TRBD2. Trimming at V came to 4 bases and at J to 1 base, leaving 8 bases not matched to a gene. The CDR3 loop spans 15 amino acids. Per germline, CDR1 SGHRS and CDR2 YFSETQ.

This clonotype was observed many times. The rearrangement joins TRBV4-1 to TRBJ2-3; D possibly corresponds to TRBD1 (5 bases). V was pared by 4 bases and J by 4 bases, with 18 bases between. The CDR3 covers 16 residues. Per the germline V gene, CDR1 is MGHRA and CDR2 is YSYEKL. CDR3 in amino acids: CASSRSSRGRADTQYF. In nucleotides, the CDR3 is TGCGCCAGCAGCCGAAGCTCAAGGGGTAGGGCAGATACGCAGTATTTT.